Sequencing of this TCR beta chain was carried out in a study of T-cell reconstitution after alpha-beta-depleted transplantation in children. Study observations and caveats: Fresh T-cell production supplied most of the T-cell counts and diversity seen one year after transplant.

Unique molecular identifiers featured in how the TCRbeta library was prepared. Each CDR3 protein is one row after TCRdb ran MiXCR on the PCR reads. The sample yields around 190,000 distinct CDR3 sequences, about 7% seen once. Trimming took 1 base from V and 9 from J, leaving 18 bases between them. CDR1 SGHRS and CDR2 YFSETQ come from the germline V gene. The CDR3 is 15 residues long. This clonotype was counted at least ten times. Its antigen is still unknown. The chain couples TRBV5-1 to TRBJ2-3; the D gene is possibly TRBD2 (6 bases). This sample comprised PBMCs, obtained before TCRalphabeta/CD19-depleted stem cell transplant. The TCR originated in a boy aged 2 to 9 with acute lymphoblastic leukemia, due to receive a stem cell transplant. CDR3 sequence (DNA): TGCGCCAGCAGCTTGAATCTTCCGGGAGAGGGCACGCAGTATTTT. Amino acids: CASSLNLPGEGTQYF.